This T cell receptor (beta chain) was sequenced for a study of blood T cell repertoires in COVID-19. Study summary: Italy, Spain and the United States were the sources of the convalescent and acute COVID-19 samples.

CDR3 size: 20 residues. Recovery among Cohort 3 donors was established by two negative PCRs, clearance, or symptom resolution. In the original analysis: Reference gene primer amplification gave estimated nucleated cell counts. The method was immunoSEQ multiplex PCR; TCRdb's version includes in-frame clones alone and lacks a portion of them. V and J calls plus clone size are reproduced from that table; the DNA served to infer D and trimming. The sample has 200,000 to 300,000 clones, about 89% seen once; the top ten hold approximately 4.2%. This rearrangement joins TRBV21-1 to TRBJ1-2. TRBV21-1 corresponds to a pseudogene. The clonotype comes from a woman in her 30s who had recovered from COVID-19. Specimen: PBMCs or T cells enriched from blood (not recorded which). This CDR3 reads CASSKARRSPDSYPYYGYTF. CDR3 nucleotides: TGTGCCAGCAGCAAAGCGAGGCGTTCACCTGACTCTTACCCTTATTATGGCTACACCTTC.